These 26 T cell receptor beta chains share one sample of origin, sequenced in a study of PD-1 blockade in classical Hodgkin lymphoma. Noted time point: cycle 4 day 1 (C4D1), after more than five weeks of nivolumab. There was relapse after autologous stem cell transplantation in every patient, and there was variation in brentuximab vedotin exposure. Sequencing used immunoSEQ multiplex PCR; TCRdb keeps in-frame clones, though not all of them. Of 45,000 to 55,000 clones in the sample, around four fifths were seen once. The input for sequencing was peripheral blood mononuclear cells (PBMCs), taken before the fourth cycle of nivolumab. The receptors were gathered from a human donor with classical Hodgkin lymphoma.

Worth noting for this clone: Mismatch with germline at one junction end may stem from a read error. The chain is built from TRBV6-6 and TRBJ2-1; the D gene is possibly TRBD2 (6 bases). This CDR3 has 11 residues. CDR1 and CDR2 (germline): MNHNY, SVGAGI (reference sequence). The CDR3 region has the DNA TGTGCCATCCTCTCGGGGGAAAATGTGATCTTC. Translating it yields CAILSGENVIF.

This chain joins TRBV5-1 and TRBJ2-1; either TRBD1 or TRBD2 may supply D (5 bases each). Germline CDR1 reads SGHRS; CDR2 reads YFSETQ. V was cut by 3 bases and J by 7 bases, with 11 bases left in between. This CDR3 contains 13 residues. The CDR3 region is CASSWGRLNEQFF. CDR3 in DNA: TGCGCCAGCAGCTGGGGACGCCTTAATGAGCAGTTCTTC.

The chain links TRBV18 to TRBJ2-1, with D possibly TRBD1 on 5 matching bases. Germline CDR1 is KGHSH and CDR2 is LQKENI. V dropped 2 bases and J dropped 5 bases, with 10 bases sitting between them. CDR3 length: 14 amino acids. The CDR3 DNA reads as TGTGCCAGCTCACCATATAAAGGGGACAATGAGCAGTTCTTC. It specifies CASSPYKGDNEQFF.

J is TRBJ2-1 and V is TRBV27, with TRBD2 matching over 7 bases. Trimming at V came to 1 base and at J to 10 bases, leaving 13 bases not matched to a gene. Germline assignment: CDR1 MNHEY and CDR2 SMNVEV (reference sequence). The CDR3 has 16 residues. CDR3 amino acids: CASSLFRTSPLVEQFF. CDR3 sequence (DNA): TGTGCCAGCAGTTTATTCCGGACTAGTCCGTTGGTCGAGCAGTTCTTC.

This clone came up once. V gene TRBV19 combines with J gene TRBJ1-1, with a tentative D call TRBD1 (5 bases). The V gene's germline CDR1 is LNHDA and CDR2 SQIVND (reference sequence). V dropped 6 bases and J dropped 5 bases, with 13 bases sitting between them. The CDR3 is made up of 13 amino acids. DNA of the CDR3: TGTGCCAGTAGCCCTGGGGGGAAAACTGAAGCTTTCTTT. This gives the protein CASSPGGKTEAFF.

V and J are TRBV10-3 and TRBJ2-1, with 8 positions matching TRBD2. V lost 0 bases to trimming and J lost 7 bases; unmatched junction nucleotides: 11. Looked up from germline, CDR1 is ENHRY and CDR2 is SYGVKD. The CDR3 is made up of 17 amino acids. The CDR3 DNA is TGTGCCATCAGTGAGTCTTTAGGAGCGGGAGCTCGAAATGAGCAGTTCTTC. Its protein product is CAISESLGAGARNEQFF.

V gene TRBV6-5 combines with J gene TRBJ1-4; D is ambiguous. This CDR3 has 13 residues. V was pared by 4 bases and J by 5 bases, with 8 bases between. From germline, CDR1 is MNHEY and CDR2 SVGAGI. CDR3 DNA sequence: TGTGCCAGCAGTTCCCGGGAGAATGAAAAACTGTTTTTT. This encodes CASSSRENEKLFF.

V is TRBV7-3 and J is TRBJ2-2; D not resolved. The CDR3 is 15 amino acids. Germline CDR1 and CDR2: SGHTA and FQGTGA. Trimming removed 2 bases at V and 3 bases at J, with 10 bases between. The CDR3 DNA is TGTGCCAGCAGCTTAGGTCCTACTTACACCGGGGAGCTGTTTTTT. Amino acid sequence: CASSLGPTYTGELFF.

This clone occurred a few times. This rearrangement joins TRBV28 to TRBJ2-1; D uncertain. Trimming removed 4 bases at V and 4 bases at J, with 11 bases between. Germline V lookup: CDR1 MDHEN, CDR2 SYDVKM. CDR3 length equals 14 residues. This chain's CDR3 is CASSSQSWYNEQFF. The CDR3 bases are TGTGCCAGCAGTTCCCAAAGCTGGTACAATGAGCAGTTCTTC. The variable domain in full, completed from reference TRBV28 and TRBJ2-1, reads DVKVTQSSRYLVKRTGEKVFLECVQDMDHENMFWYRQDPGLGLRLIYFSYDVKMKEKGDIPEGYSVSREKKERFSLILESASTNQTSMYLCASSSQSWYNEQFFGPGTRLTVL.

The CDR3 loop reads CASSTGTSGSGFTQETQYF. The CDR3 DNA follows: TGTGCCAGCAGCACCGGGACTAGCGGGAGTGGGTTTACCCAAGAGACCCAGTACTTC. The gene calls are TRBV11-1 and TRBJ2-5, with 14 bases matching TRBD2. The germline V gene has CDR1 SGHAT and CDR2 FQDESV (reference sequence). The J segment lost 1 base and the V segment lost 5 bases, leaving 12 bases of the junction unmatched. The CDR3 is 19 residues long.

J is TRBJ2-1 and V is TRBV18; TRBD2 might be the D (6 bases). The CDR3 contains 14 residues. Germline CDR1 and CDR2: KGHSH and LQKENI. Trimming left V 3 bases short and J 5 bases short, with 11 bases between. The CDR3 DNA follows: TGTGCCAGCTCACCGGTGCCGGGGGACAATGAGCAGTTCTTC. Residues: CASSPVPGDNEQFF.

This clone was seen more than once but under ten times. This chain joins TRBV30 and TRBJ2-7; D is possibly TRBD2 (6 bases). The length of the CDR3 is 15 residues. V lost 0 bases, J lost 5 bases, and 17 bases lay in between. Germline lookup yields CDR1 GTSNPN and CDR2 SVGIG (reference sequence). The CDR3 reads CAWSVPGLGRDEQYF. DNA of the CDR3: TGTGCCTGGAGTGTCCCGGGACTCGGCAGGGACGAGCAGTACTTC.

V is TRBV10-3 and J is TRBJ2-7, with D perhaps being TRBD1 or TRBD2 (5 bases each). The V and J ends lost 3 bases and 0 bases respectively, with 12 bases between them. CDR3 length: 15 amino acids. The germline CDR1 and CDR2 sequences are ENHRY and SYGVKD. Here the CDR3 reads CAISDGKGVSYEQYF. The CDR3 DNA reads TGTGCCATCAGTGACGGGAAAGGGGTCTCCTACGAGCAGTACTTC.

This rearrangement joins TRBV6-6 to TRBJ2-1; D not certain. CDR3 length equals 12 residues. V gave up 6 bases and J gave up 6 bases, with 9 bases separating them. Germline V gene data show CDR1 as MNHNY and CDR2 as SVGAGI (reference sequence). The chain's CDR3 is CASSLSSNEQFF. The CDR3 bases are TGTGCCAGCAGCCTTAGCTCCAATGAGCAGTTCTTC.

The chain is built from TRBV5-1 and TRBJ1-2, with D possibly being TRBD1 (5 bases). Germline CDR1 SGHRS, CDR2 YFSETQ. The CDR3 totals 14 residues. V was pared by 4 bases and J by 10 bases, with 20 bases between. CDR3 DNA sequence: TGCGCCAGCAGCCCTGGGACCGGATCATTGAACTACACCTTC. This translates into CASSPGTGSLNYTF.

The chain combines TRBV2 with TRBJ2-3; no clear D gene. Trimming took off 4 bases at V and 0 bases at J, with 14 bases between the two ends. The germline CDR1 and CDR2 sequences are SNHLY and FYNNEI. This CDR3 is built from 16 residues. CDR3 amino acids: CASSAVMRTSTDTQYF. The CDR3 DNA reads TGTGCCAGCAGTGCCGTGATGAGAACTAGCACAGATACGCAGTATTTT.

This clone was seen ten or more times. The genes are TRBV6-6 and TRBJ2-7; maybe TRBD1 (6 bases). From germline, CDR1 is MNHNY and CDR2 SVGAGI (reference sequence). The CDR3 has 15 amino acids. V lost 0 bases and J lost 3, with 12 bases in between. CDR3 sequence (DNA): TGTGCCAGCAGTTACTCGTCAGGGGCAGGCTACGAGCAGTACTTC. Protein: CASSYSSGAGYEQYF.

The CDR3 region has the DNA TGCGCCAGCAGCCCCAGGACTAGCGGGAGGGGCTACGAGCAGTACTTC. This codes for CASSPRTSGRGYEQYF. V gene TRBV5-1 combines with J gene TRBJ2-7, with 15 positions matching TRBD2. CDR3 length: 16 residues. CDR1 is SGHRS and CDR2 is YFSETQ in the germline V gene. V shed 4 bases, J shed 3 bases, and the junction held 5 bases outside the gene matches.

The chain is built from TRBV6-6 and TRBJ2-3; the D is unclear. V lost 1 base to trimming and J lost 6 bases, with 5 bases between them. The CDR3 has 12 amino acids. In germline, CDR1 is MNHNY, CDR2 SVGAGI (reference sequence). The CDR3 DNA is TGTGCCAGCAGTTACTTAGCCGATACGCAGTATTTT. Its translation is CASSYLADTQYF.

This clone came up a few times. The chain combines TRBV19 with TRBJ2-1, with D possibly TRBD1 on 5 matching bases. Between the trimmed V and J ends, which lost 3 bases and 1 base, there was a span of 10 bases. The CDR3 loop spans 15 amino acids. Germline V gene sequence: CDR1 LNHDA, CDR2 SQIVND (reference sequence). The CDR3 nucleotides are TGTGCCAGTAGTATGGACCCAGGGTCCTACAATGAGCAGTTCTTC. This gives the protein CASSMDPGSYNEQFF.

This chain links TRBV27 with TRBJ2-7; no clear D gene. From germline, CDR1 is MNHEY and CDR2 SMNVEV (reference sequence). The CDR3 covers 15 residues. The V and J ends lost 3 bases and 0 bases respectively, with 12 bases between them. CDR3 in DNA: TGTGCCAGCAGTTTCCAAGGGCAGATCTCCTACGAGCAGTACTTC. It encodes CASSFQGQISYEQYF.

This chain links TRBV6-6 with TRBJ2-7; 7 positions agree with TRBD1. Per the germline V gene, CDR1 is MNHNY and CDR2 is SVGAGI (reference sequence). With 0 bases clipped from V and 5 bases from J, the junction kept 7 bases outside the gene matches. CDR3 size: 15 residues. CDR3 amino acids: CASSYSEGQFDEQYF. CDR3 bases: TGTGCCAGCAGTTACTCAGAGGGACAGTTCGACGAGCAGTACTTC.

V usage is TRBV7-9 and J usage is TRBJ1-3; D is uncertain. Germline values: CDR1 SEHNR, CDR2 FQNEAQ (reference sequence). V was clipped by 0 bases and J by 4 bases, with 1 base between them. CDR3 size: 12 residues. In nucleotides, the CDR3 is TGTGCCAGCAGCTTAGCGGGAAACACCATATATTTT. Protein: CASSLAGNTIYF.

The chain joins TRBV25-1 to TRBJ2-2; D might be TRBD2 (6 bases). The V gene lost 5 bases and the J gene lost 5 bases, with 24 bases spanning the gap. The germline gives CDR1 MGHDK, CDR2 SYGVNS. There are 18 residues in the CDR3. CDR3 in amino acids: CASSRDSGSREYTGELFF. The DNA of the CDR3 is TGTGCCAGCAGTCGTGACTCCGGGAGCCGGGAATATACCGGGGAGCTGTTTTTT.

In DNA, the CDR3 is TGTGCCAGCAGTTTACACCGGTCGCAGACAGGGATGAAGACCCAGTACTTC. This gives the protein CASSLHRSQTGMKTQYF. The genes are TRBV28 and TRBJ2-5; 7 nucleotides line up with TRBD1. The CDR3 length is 17 residues. The ends lost 2 bases at V and 6 bases at J; junction bases unmatched: 15. Per germline, CDR1 MDHEN and CDR2 SYDVKM.

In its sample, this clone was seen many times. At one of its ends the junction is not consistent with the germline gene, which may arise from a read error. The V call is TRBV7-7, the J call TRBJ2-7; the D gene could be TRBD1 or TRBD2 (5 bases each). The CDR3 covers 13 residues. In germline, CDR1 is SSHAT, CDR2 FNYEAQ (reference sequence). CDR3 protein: CASSLGPEYEQYF. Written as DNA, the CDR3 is TGTGCTAGCAGCTTGGGACCCGAATACGAGCAGTACTTC.